This paragraph covers one T cell receptor beta chain sequence. Its antigen is undetermined. CDR1 and CDR2 (germline): SQVTM, ANQGSEA. After removal of 7 bases from V and 5 bases from J, the junction contained 11 bases not matched to a gene. This CDR3 comprises 14 residues. This record comes from a study of T cell responses to AZD1222 COVID-19 vaccine. Study observations and caveats: The donor cohort was predominantly white British with a female majority, and clonal diversity may have been underestimated.

Repertoires were generated with immunoSEQ multiplex PCR, while TCRdb's copy carries only in-frame clones and drops some. This sample has about 73,000 clones, with approximately 88% found just once. The sample in question was peripheral blood, obtained on day 0 of AZD1222 vaccination. The rearrangement uses TRBV29-1 and TRBJ2-5; 9 nucleotides align to TRBD2. This receptor was obtained from an adult in good health. The CDR3 is CSASFGGGDETQYF. CDR3 nucleotide sequence: TGCAGCGCGTCCTTTGGCGGGGGGGATGAGACCCAGTACTTC.